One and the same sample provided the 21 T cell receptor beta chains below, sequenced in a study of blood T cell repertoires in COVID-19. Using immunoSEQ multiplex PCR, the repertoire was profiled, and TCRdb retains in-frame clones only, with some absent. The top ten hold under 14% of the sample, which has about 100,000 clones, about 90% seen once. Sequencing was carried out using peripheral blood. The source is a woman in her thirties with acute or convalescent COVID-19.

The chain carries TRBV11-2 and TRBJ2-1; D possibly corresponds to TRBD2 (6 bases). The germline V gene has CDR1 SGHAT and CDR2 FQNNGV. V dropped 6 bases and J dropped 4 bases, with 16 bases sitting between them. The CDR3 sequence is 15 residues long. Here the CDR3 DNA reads TGTGCCAGCAGGGTGGGACTCAGCGGATACAATGAGCAGTTCTTC. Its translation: CASRVGLSGYNEQFF.

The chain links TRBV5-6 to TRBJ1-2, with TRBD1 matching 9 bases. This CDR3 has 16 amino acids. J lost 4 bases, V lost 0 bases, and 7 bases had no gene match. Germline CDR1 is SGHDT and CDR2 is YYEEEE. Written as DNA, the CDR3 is TGTGCCAGCAGCTTGGCCCGGACAGGGGCCAGCTATGGCTACACCTTC. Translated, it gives CASSLARTGASYGYTF.

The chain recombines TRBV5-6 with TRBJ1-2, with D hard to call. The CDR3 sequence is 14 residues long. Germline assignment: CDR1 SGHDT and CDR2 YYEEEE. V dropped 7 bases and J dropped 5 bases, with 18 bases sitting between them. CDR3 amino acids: CASRLSMVEYGYTF. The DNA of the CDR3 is TGTGCCAGCCGTCTCTCCATGGTCGAGTATGGCTACACCTTC.

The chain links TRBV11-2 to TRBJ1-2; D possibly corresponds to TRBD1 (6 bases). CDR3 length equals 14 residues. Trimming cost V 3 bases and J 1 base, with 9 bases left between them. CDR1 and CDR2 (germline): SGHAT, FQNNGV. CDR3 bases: TGTGCCAGCAGCTTGACAGGATTTAACTATGGCTACACCTTC. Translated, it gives CASSLTGFNYGYTF.

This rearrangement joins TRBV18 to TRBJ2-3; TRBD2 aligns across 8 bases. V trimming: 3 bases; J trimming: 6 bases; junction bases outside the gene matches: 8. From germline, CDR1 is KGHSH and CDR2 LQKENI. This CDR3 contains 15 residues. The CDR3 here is CASSPAGGALDTQYF. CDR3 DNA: TGTGCCAGCTCACCTGCCGGGGGGGCCTTGGATACGCAGTATTTT.

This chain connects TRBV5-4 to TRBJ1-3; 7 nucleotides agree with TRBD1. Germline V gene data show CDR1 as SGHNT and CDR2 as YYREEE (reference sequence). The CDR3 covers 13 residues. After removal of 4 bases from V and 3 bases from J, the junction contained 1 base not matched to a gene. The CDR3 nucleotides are TGTGCCAGCAGCAGGACAGGTGGAAACACCATATATTTT. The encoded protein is CASSRTGGNTIYF.

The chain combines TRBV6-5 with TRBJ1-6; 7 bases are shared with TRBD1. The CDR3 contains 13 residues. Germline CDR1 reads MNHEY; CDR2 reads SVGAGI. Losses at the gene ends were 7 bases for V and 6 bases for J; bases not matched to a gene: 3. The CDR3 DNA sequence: TGTGCCAGCAAAGGGGGCCCTAATTCACCCCTCCACTTT. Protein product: CASKGGPNSPLHF.

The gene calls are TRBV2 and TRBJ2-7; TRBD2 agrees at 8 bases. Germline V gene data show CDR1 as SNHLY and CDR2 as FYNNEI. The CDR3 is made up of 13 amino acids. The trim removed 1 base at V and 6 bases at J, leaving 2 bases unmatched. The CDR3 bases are TGTGCCAGCAGTGAAGGGACTAGCCTCGAGCAGTACTTC. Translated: CASSEGTSLEQYF. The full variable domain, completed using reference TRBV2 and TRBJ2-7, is EPEVTQTPSHQVTQMGQEVILRCVPISNHLYFYWYRQILGQKVEFLVSFYNNEISEKSEIFDDQFSVERPDGSNFTLKIRSTKLEDSAMYFCASSEGTSLEQYFGPGTRLTVT.

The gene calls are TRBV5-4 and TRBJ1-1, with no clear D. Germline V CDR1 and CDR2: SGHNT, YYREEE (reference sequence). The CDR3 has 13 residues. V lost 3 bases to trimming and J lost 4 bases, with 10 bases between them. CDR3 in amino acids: CASSSEVGTEAFF. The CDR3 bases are TGTGCCAGCAGCTCCGAGGTGGGCACTGAAGCTTTCTTT.

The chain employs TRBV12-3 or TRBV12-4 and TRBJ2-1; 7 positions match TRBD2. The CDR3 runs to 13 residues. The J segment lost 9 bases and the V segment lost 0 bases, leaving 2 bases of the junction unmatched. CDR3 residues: CASSLAREGEQFF. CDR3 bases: TGTGCCAGCAGTTTAGCCAGGGAGGGTGAGCAGTTCTTC.

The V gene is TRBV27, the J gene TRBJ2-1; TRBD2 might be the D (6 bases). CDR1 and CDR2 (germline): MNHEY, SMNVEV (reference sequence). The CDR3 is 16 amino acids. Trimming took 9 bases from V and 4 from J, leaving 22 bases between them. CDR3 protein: CASTGGGLGIYNEQFF. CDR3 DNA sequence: TGTGCCAGTACTGGGGGAGGATTGGGTATATACAATGAGCAGTTCTTC.

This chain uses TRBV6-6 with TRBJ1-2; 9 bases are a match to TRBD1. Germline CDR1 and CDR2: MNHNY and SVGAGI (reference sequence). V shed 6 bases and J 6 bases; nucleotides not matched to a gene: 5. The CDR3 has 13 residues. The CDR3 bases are TGTGCCAGCAGCTTACAGGGGGCTCATGGCTACACCTTC. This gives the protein CASSLQGAHGYTF.

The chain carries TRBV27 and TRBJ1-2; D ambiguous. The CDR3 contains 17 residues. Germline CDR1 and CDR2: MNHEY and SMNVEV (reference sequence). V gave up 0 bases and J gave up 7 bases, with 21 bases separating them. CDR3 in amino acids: CASSLSAAGGEGGGYTF. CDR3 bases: TGTGCCAGCAGTTTATCCGCGGCAGGAGGTGAAGGCGGTGGCTACACCTTC.

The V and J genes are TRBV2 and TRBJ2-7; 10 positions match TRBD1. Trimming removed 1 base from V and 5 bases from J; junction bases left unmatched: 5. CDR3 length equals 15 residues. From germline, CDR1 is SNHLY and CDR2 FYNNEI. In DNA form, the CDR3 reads TGTGCCAGCAGTGAAGGGGGACAGGGGCGCAACGAGCAGTACTTC. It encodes CASSEGGQGRNEQYF.

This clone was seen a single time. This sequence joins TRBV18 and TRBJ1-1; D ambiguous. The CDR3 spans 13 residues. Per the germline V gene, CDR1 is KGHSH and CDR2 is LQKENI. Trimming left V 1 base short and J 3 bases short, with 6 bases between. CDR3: CASSPHPDTEAFF. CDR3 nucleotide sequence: TGTGCCAGCTCACCACATCCAGACACTGAAGCTTTCTTT.

The CDR3 bases are TGCAGTGCTAGTGGTTCGCAGATCTATAATTCACCCCTCCACTTT. As protein: CSASGSQIYNSPLHF. This rearrangement joins TRBV20-1 to TRBJ1-6; D is unresolved. Germline CDR1 is DFQATT and CDR2 is SNEGSKA (reference sequence). The CDR3 consists of 15 residues. V was trimmed by 3 bases and J by 3 bases, leaving 12 bases between them.

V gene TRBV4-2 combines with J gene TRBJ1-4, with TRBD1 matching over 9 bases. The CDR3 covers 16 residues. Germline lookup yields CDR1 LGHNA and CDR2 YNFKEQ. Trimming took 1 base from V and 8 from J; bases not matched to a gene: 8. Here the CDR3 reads CASSQGWDRVKEKLFF. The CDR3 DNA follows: TGTGCCAGCAGCCAAGGGTGGGACAGGGTTAAAGAAAAACTGTTTTTT.

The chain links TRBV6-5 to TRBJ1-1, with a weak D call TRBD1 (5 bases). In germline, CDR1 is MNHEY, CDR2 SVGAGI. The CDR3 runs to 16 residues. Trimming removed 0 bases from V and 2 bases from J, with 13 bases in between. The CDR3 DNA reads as TGTGCCAGCAGTTACTCGATGGGGAGGGGAAACACTGAAGCTTTCTTT. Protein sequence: CASSYSMGRGNTEAFF.

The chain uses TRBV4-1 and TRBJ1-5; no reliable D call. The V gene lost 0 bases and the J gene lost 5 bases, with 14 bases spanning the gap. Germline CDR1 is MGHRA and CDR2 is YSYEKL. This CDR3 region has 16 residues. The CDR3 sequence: CASSQESRGTYQPQHF. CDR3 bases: TGCGCCAGCAGCCAAGAAAGTCGGGGAACCTATCAGCCCCAGCATTTT.

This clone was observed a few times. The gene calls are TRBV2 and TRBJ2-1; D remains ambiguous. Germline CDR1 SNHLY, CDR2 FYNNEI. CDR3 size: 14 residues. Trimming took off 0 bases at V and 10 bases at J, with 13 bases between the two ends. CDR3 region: CASSEARQSAEQFF. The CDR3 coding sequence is TGTGCCAGCAGTGAAGCGCGGCAGTCGGCCGAGCAGTTCTTC.

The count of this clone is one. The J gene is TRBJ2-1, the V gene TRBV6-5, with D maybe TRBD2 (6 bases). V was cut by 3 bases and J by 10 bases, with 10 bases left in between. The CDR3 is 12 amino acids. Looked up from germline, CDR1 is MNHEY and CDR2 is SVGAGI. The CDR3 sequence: CASSYMAGEQFF. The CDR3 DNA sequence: TGTGCCAGCAGTTATATGGCGGGGGAGCAGTTCTTC.